This is a list of T cell receptor beta chains from one sample in a study of blood T cell repertoires in COVID-19. Using immunoSEQ multiplex PCR, the repertoire was profiled, and TCRdb retains in-frame clones only, with some absent. This table has around 250,000 clones, roughly 86% appearing once. The source material was peripheral blood. Every receptor here comes from an elderly man with acute or convalescent COVID-19. The CDR3 runs from the conserved cysteine through the conserved F or W. D genes are given only for firm matches. Expanded clones are given a class, and other clones once, few, many or no size at all.

clone size,D gene,J gene,V gene,CDR3 protein,CDR3 DNA
NA,NA,TRBJ1-2,TRBV15,CATSRDWPRAQGYTF,TGTGCCACCAGCAGAGATTGGCCGCGGGCACAAGGCTACACCTTC
many,NA,TRBJ1-1,TRBV6-5,CASSYSGLMNTEAFF,TGTGCCAGCAGTTACTCAGGACTGATGAACACTGAAGCTTTCTTT
NA,TRBD1,TRBJ1-1,TRBV4-2,CASSQGQGAWTEAFF,TGTGCCAGCAGCCAAGGACAGGGGGCTTGGACTGAAGCTTTCTTT
NA,NA,TRBJ2-5,TRBV5-1,CASSFTGQETQYF,TGCGCCAGCAGCTTTACAGGCCAAGAGACCCAGTACTTC
NA,NA,TRBJ1-5,TRBV2,CASSGGQNQPQHF,TGTGCCAGCAGTGGGGGGCAAAATCAGCCCCAGCATTTT
NA,NA,TRBJ1-5,TRBV28,CASTTGSQPQHF,TGTGCCAGCACAACAGGGAGTCAGCCCCAGCATTTT
NA,TRBD1,TRBJ1-1,TRBV11-3,CASSPGQGRMNTEAFF,TGTGCCAGCAGCCCCGGACAGGGGCGCATGAACACTGAAGCTTTCTTT
NA,TRBD1,TRBJ2-1,TRBV5-1,CASSKGQGASYNEQFF,TGCGCCAGCAGCAAGGGACAGGGGGCTTCCTACAATGAGCAGTTCTTC
NA,NA,TRBJ2-7,TRBV5-5,CASSLDHYEQYF,TGTGCCAGCAGCCTAGACCATTACGAGCAGTACTTC
once,NA,TRBJ2-3,TRBV10-3,CAISERGLGTDTQYF,TGTGCCATCAGTGAAAGGGGGTTGGGGACAGATACGCAGTATTTT
NA,NA,TRBJ1-1,TRBV25-1,CASSVVAGVYTEAFF,TGTGCCAGCAGTGTGGTGGCAGGGGTGTACACTGAAGCTTTCTTT
NA,NA,TRBJ1-1,TRBV5-4,CASSLDLNTEAFF,TGTGCCAGCAGCTTGGACTTGAACACTGAAGCTTTCTTT
NA,TRBD1,TRBJ2-2,TRBV5-5,CATRGTGSTGELFF,TGTGCCACCCGCGGGACAGGGAGCACCGGGGAGCTGTTTTTT
NA,TRBD1,TRBJ1-1,TRBV5-1,CASSYGQGDTEAFF,TGCGCCAGCAGTTACGGACAGGGGGATACTGAAGCTTTCTTT
NA,NA,TRBJ2-2,TRBV21-1,CASSPLWGQSNTGELFF,TGTGCCAGCAGCCCACTATGGGGCCAATCAAACACCGGGGAGCTGTTTTTT
NA,TRBD1,TRBJ2-7,TRBV11-3,CASSAGQGKPYEQYF,TGTGCCAGCAGCGCGGGACAGGGGAAACCCTACGAGCAGTACTTC
few,TRBD1,TRBJ1-5,TRBV18,CASSSGTAVNQPQHF,TGTGCCAGCTCGTCCGGGACAGCGGTCAATCAGCCCCAGCATTTT
NA,TRBD1,TRBJ1-4,TRBV4-3,CASSQAPITGVTNEKLFF,TGCGCCAGCAGCCAAGCCCCTATCACAGGGGTTACTAATGAAAAACTGTTTTTT
NA,NA,TRBJ1-4,TRBV9,CASRKSPSTNEKLFF,TGTGCCAGCAGGAAAAGCCCTTCAACTAATGAAAAACTGTTTTTT
NA,TRBD1,TRBJ2-2,TRBV5-4,CASSLGGQPGELFF,TGTGCCAGCAGCTTGGGGGGACAGCCCGGGGAGCTGTTTTTT
NA,NA,TRBJ1-2,TRBV6-5,CASKAAGAYGYTF,TGTGCCAGCAAAGCGGCGGGGGCCTATGGCTACACCTTC
NA,TRBD2,TRBJ2-1,TRBV6-2/TRBV6-3,CATNPGLTYNEQFF,TGTGCCACCAACCCGGGACTAACCTACAATGAGCAGTTCTTC
NA,NA,TRBJ2-1,TRBV24-1,CATSDPRDFNNNEQFF,TGTGCCACCAGTGATCCCCGGGACTTCAATAACAATGAGCAGTTCTTC
NA,TRBD1,TRBJ2-2,TRBV18,CASSPARQGDTGELFF,TGTGCCAGCTCACCCGCTCGACAGGGGGATACCGGGGAGCTGTTTTTT
NA,NA,TRBJ1-1,TRBV28,CASSRLGVGTEAFF,TGTGCCAGCAGCCGCTTAGGGGTCGGCACTGAAGCTTTCTTT
NA,NA,TRBJ2-5,TRBV6-2/TRBV6-3,CASSYGYRREETQYF,TGTGCCAGCAGTTACGGATATAGGAGGGAAGAGACCCAGTACTTC
NA,NA,TRBJ2-1,TRBV27,CASSLGGRVTNEQFF,TGTGCCAGCAGTTTAGGTGGCAGGGTGACGAATGAGCAGTTCTTC
NA,TRBD1,TRBJ2-1,TRBV24-1,CATSDTRQGSGEQFF,TGTGCCACCAGTGACACGAGACAGGGCTCGGGTGAGCAGTTCTTC
NA,TRBD2,TRBJ2-1,TRBV29-1,CSLSSGRAQEQFF,TGCAGCCTTTCTAGCGGGAGGGCCCAAGAGCAGTTCTTC
NA,NA,TRBJ2-7,TRBV19,CASSSKGTIRTYEQYF,TGTGCCAGTAGCTCCAAGGGGACAATCCGGACCTACGAGCAGTACTTC
NA,TRBD1,TRBJ2-4,TRBV7-8,CASSTTGPLAKNIQYF,TGTGCCAGCAGCACGACAGGGCCCTTAGCCAAAAACATTCAGTACTTC
NA,NA,TRBJ2-6,TRBV21-1,CASSNWGLCASGANVLTF,TGTGCCAGCAGCAACTGGGGACTTTGCGCTTCTGGGGCCAACGTCCTGACTTTC
NA,TRBD1,TRBJ2-5,TRBV7-8,CASSLDRGTVMIETQYF,TGTGCCAGCAGCCTGGACAGGGGTACGGTTATGATAGAGACCCAGTACTTC
NA,TRBD2,TRBJ2-3,TRBV24-1,CATGLAGSTDTQYF,TGTGCCACCGGACTAGCGGGGTCCACAGATACGCAGTATTTT
NA,NA,TRBJ2-2,TRBV24-1,CATQDSYTGELFF,TGTGCCACCCAGGACAGCTACACCGGGGAGCTGTTTTTT
NA,NA,TRBJ2-1,TRBV28,CASSLYQGGPFNEQFF,TGTGCCAGCAGTTTATACCAGGGGGGACCCTTCAATGAGCAGTTCTTC
NA,NA,TRBJ1-1,TRBV5-8,CASSSMKGETEAFF,TGTGCCAGCAGCTCGATGAAGGGGGAAACTGAAGCTTTCTTT
NA,NA,TRBJ1-1,TRBV4-2,CASSPPGRANTEAFF,TGTGCCAGCAGCCCCCCGGGCAGGGCGAACACTGAAGCTTTCTTT
once,TRBD1,TRBJ2-7,TRBV7-8,CASSLGATGDGEQYF,TGTGCCAGCAGCCTGGGGGCTACAGGGGACGGCGAGCAGTACTTC
NA,NA,TRBJ1-2,TRBV10-2,CASTEGRTNYGYTF,TGCGCCAGCACCGAGGGGAGGACTAACTATGGCTACACCTTC